The 11 T cell receptor beta chains below come from one sample, sequenced in a study of tumor-infiltrating lymphocytes in primary liver carcinoma. Reverse transcription of roughly 480 ng total RNA with a constant-region primer produced TCR beta cDNA. The TCR beta library was amplified through three nested multiplex PCR rounds in a modified ARM-PCR procedure. TRBV1-TRBV30 forward and Cbeta reverse primers drove the first two roughly 11-cycle rounds. TCRdb reanalysed the multiplex PCR reads using MiXCR and keeps one entry per CDR3 protein. The sample carries fewer than 250,000 distinct CDR3 sequences, around three fifths recorded once. Germline DNA was also extracted, while the blood RNA originated from unsorted whole blood. The sequenced sample was peripheral blood. These receptor sequences come from a woman aged 60-75 years with primary liver carcinoma and hepatitis B virus infection.

As concerns this clonotype: With a much larger clone just one base away, this may be a read error. No DNA is shown, since the ends of the CDR3 on it are uncertain; the CDR3 is the one TCRdb lists. This chain uses TRBV6-6 with TRBJ2-1; TRBD2 is the table's D call and was not checked against the DNA. Both ends counted, the CDR3 spans 16 residues. Germline CDR1 MNHNY, CDR2 SVGAGI (reference sequence). The CDR3 is CATLKVASGSYNEHFF.

On this clonotype: The conserved phenylalanine or tryptophan normally closing the CDR3 is absent here, so this likely arose from a read error. The chain links TRBV29-1 to TRBJ1-2; D is ambiguous. V lost 1 base, J lost 2 bases, and 17 bases lay in between. CDR3 length: 16 residues. The germline CDR1 and CDR2 sequences are SQVTM and ANQGSEA. In DNA form, the CDR3 reads TGCAGCGTTGAAGTGGTGCCGGGAGAGGGAAACTATGGCTACACCTTA. Translation: CSVEVVPGEGNYGYTL.

This chain joins TRBV12-3 or TRBV12-4 and TRBJ2-1; 8 bases fit TRBD2. The CDR3 is made up of 15 amino acids. In DNA form, the CDR3 reads TGTGCTAACAGTTTTTTCGGGGGGGGCTACAATGAGCAGTTCTTC. This codes for CANSFFGGGYNEQFF.

This clonotype was observed at least ten times. The chain uses TRBV11-3 and TRBJ2-1; unclear D gene. CDR1 and CDR2 from the germline V gene are SGHNT and YENEEA. The CDR3 runs to 14 residues. Deletions cut 6 bases from V and 0 bases from J, with 9 bases between. CDR3 residues: CASRAEFSYNEQFF. The CDR3 DNA follows: TGTGCCAGCAGGGCGGAATTCTCCTACAATGAGCAGTTCTTC.

In regard to this clonotype: No conserved phenylalanine or tryptophan ends this CDR3, so it is likely a read error. This chain joins TRBV7-8 and TRBJ2-1; D may correspond to TRBD1 or TRBD2 (6 bases each). The germline V and J ends were trimmed by 3 bases and 0 bases, with 9 bases remaining between them. This CDR3 has 15 amino acids. Per the germline V gene, CDR1 is SGHVS and CDR2 is FQNEAQ. The chain's CDR3 is CASSLRGASYNEQFL. The DNA for the CDR3 is TGTGCCAGCAGCTTGAGGGGGGCCTCCTACAATGAGCAGTTCTTA.

To note about this clonotype: One junction end disagrees with the germline gene, perhaps due to a read error. The rearrangement links TRBV10-3 to TRBJ2-7; TRBD2 agrees at 9 bases. The CDR3 contains 17 residues. Germline values: CDR1 ENHRY, CDR2 SYGVKD. CDR3 region: CAISGSSGIRGSYEEYF. DNA for the CDR3: TGTGCCATCAGTGGGTCTAGCGGGATACGAGGGTCCTACGAGGAGTACTTC.

Points on this clonotype: A read error may be the cause here, since a much bigger clone is one base away. The rearrangement links TRBV6-6 to TRBJ2-7; D is uncertain. CDR3 length: 12 residues. Germline V gene sequence: CDR1 MNHNY, CDR2 SVGAGI (reference sequence). CDR3: CVSSYSGSSQYF. The CDR3 DNA sequence: TGTGTCAGCAGTTACTCGGGCTCCTCGCAGTACTTC.

Points on this clonotype: A single base separates this from a much larger clone, so it may be a read error. This chain links TRBV30 with TRBJ2-1, with 7 positions matching TRBD1. Looked up from germline, CDR1 is GTSNPN and CDR2 is SVGIG (reference sequence). V trimming: 5 bases; J trimming: 6 bases; junction bases outside the gene matches: 10. CDR3 length: 14 residues. In DNA, the CDR3 is TGTGCCTGGTCCCTCGGGACAGAGGCCAATGAGCAGTTCTTC. It specifies CAWSLGTEANEQFF.

In this sample, this clonotype turned up once. The CDR3 does not end in the conserved phenylalanine or tryptophan, so this is likely a read error. The rearrangement links TRBV11-2 to TRBJ1-1, with a weak D call TRBD1 (5 bases). Looked up from germline, CDR1 is SGHAT and CDR2 is FQNNGV. The CDR3 is 13 amino acids. Here the CDR3 DNA reads TGTGCCACCTCTTTGGGGGGGAACATTGAAGCTTTCATT. Its protein is CATSLGGNIEAFI.

The rearrangement links TRBV20-1 to TRBJ2-7; maybe TRBD1 (7 bases). Trimming removed 6 bases from V and 1 base from J, with 10 bases in between. This CDR3 comprises 12 residues. Germline V gene sequence: CDR1 DFQATT, CDR2 SNEGSKA (reference sequence). DNA for the CDR3: TGCAGTGCGGGGGGACAGTCCTACGAGCAGTACTTC. Protein product: CSAGGQSYEQYF.

V and J are TRBV28 and TRBJ2-5; D may correspond to TRBD1 or TRBD2 (6 bases each). This CDR3 has 18 amino acids. With 6 bases removed from V and 4 bases from J, the gap between germline ends came to 27 bases. Per germline, CDR1 MDHEN and CDR2 SYDVKM. The CDR3 nucleotides read TGTGCCAGCAGCGACCCTAGGGGGGCCGGGGCTTTTAGAGAGACCCAGTACTTC. Encoded protein: CASSDPRGAGAFRETQYF.